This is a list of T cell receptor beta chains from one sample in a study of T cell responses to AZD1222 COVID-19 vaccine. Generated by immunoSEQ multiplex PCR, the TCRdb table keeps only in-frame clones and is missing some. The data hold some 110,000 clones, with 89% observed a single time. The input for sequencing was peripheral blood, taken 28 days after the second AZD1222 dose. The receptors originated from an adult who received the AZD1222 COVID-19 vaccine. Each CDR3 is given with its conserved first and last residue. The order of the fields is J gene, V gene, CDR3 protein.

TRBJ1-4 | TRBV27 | CASSSGKTNEKLFF
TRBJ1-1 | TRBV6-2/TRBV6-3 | CASSYLGTEAFF
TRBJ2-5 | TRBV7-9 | CASSLKETQYF
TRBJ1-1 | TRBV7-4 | CASSLHQNTEAFF
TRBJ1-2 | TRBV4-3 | CASRPGPGGVGYTF
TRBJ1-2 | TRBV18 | CASSTEPDSYGYTF
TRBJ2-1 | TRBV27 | CASSLASGWDEQFF
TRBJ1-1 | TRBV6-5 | CASSSTTGEAFF
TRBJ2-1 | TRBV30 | CAWSVRLNSYNEQFF
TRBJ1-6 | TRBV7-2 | CASSLAGQINSPLHF
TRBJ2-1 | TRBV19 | CASSLSGLYNEQFF
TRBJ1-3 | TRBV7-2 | CASSLGGVGNTIYF
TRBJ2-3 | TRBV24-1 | CATSFGGPDTQYF
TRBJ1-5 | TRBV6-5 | CASSYDRGTQPQHF
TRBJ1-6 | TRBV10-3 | CAIKGIPKSPLHF
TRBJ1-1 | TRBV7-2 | CASSRGQGGTEAFF
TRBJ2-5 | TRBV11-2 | CASSLVRSGTQYF
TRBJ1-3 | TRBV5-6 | CASSVGPGGNTIYF
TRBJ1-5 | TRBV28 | CASSSNRGGQPQHF
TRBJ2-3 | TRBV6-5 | CASSYAGGVTDTQYF
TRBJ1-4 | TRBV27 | CASSSPGAVGEKLFF